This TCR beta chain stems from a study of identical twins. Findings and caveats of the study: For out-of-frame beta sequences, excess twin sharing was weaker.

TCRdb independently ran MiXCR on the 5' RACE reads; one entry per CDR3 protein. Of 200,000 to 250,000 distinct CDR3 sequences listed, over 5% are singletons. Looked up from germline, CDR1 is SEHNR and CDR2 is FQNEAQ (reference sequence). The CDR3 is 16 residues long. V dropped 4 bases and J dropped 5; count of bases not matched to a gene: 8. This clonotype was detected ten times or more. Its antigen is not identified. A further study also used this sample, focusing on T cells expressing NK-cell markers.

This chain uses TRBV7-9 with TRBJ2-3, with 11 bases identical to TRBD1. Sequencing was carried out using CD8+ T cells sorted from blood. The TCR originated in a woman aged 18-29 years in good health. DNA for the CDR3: TGTGCCAGCAGCTCCCCTCCGGACAGGGGGCTAGATACGCAGTATTTT. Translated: CASSSPPDRGLDTQYF.